Listed below are T cell receptor beta chains from one sample, sequenced in a study of T cell clones after liver transplantation. Only in-frame clones appear in the TCRdb table, and some are missing; sequencing was by immunoSEQ multiplex PCR. The sample records 55,000 to 80,000 clones, over 85% being singletons. The source was CD4+ T cells from blood, collected before liver transplant. Receptors originate from a human donor who received a liver transplant. CDR3s include the opening cysteine and the closing phenylalanine or tryptophan. A D gene is named only where the DNA matches it firmly. Clone sizes are given selectively: once, few, many, or a class where the clone is expanded.

size: once
D: TRBD1
V: TRBV5-1
J: TRBJ2-7
CDR3: CASSLVQGRSYEQYF
DNA: TGCGCCAGCAGCTTGGTACAGGGGCGCTCTTACGAGCAGTACTTC

size: few
D: TRBD2
V: TRBV5-4
J: TRBJ2-5
CDR3: CASRSGTSGGGETQYF
DNA: TGTGCCAGCAGATCCGGGACTAGCGGAGGGGGAGAGACCCAGTACTTC

size: few
D: TRBD1
V: TRBV30
J: TRBJ1-1
CDR3: CASEQGTRTDTEAFF
DNA: TGTGCCAGTGAACAGGGGACACGCACGGACACTGAAGCTTTCTTT

size: once
D: TRBD2
V: TRBV10-2
J: TRBJ2-1
CDR3: CASSELAGYNEQFF
DNA: TGCGCCAGCAGTGAACTAGCGGGTTACAATGAGCAGTTCTTC

size: -
D: -
V: TRBV11-3
J: TRBJ1-4
CDR3: CASSPPDSPSTNEKLFF
DNA: TGTGCCAGCAGCCCCCCGGACAGCCCTTCAACTAATGAAAAACTGTTTTTT

size: -
D: -
V: TRBV5-5
J: TRBJ1-5
CDR3: CASSNNLRGQPQHF
DNA: TGTGCCAGCAGCAATAATTTGCGGGGTCAGCCCCAGCATTTT

size: -
D: -
V: TRBV6-6
J: TRBJ1-1
CDR3: CASSYSKGTEAFF
DNA: TGTGCCAGCAGTTACTCCAAGGGCACTGAAGCTTTCTTT

size: -
D: -
V: TRBV5-1
J: TRBJ2-3
CDR3: CASKSRGASTDTQYF
DNA: TGCGCCAGCAAGTCGAGGGGAGCTAGCACAGATACGCAGTATTTT

size: -
D: -
V: TRBV28
J: TRBJ1-1
CDR3: CASSSTLNTEAFF
DNA: TGTGCCAGCAGTAGTACACTGAACACTGAAGCTTTCTTT

size: -
D: TRBD1
V: TRBV7-2
J: TRBJ1-3
CDR3: CASSPRQGNGNTIYF
DNA: TGTGCCAGCAGCCCGAGACAGGGTAATGGAAACACCATATATTTT

size: -
D: TRBD2
V: TRBV28
J: TRBJ2-7
CDR3: CASRGTSGRLGEQYF
DNA: TGTGCCAGCAGGGGGACTAGCGGGAGACTGGGGGAGCAGTACTTC

size: -
D: TRBD1
V: TRBV2
J: TRBJ1-5
CDR3: CASSDGRGRQVEQPQHF
DNA: TGTGCCAGCAGTGACGGCAGGGGGCGGCAGGTCGAGCAGCCCCAGCATTTT

size: -
D: TRBD2
V: TRBV5-1
J: TRBJ2-7
CDR3: CASSLEGSSGFFEQYF
DNA: TGCGCCAGCAGCTTGGAAGGTTCTAGCGGGTTCTTCGAGCAGTACTTC

size: -
D: -
V: TRBV7-9
J: TRBJ1-1
CDR3: CASSLAGAEAFF
DNA: TGTGCCAGCAGCTTAGCAGGCGCTGAAGCTTTCTTT

size: -
D: -
V: TRBV5-1
J: TRBJ2-1
CDR3: CASSFGIGGVPYNEQFF
DNA: TGCGCCAGCAGCTTCGGGATTGGCGGGGTCCCCTACAATGAGCAGTTCTTC

size: -
D: TRBD1
V: TRBV27
J: TRBJ2-6
CDR3: CASTSPRDRLNSGANVLTF
DNA: TGTGCCAGCACTTCTCCCCGGGACAGATTAAACTCTGGGGCCAACGTCCTGACTTTC

size: -
D: -
V: TRBV11-3
J: TRBJ2-3
CDR3: CASSLIRDTQYF
DNA: TGTGCCAGCAGCTTAATTCGAGATACGCAGTATTTT

size: few
D: -
V: TRBV2
J: TRBJ1-1
CDR3: CASTGRGTMNTEAFF
DNA: TGTGCCAGCACCGGACGGGGGACCATGAACACTGAAGCTTTCTTT

size: once
D: TRBD1
V: TRBV6-1
J: TRBJ1-3
CDR3: CASRGQGVSGNTIYF
DNA: TGTGCCAGCAGGGGACAGGGAGTCTCTGGAAACACCATATATTTT

size: -
D: TRBD2
V: TRBV5-1
J: TRBJ2-1
CDR3: CASSLGTSGYNEQFF
DNA: TGCGCCAGCAGCCTCGGGACTAGCGGCTACAATGAGCAGTTCTTC

size: -
D: -
V: TRBV27
J: TRBJ1-2
CDR3: CASSPAQSHGYTF
DNA: TGTGCCAGCAGCCCCGCACAGAGCCATGGCTACACCTTC

size: -
D: TRBD1
V: TRBV2
J: TRBJ1-1
CDR3: CASSVESGQGVTEAFF
DNA: TGTGCCAGCAGTGTGGAATCGGGACAGGGGGTCACTGAAGCTTTCTTT

size: -
D: -
V: TRBV6-6
J: TRBJ2-1
CDR3: CASRRDVGNEQFF
DNA: TGTGCCAGCAGACGGGACGTCGGCAATGAGCAGTTCTTC

size: -
D: -
V: TRBV7-3
J: TRBJ2-5
CDR3: CASSFTREETQYF
DNA: TGTGCCAGCAGCTTTACGCGGGAAGAGACCCAGTACTTC

size: -
D: -
V: TRBV30
J: TRBJ2-7
CDR3: CAWSGHLAYEQYF
DNA: TGTGCCTGGTCGGGACACCTGGCCTACGAGCAGTACTTC

size: -
D: TRBD2
V: TRBV9
J: TRBJ2-5
CDR3: CASSVFGGQETQYF
DNA: TGTGCCAGCAGCGTATTCGGGGGGCAAGAGACCCAGTACTTC

size: -
D: -
V: TRBV21-1
J: TRBJ2-3
CDR3: CASSIGAGFAYF
DNA: TGTGCCAGCAGCATCGGGGCCGGGTTTGCGTATTTT

size: -
D: TRBD2
V: TRBV4-1
J: TRBJ2-5
CDR3: CASSPGTSGEETQYF
DNA: TGCGCCAGCAGCCCAGGGACTAGCGGGGAGGAGACCCAGTACTTC

size: -
D: -
V: TRBV2
J: TRBJ2-3
CDR3: CASSETRGLDTQYF
DNA: TGTGCCAGCAGTGAAACTAGGGGCTTGGATACGCAGTATTTT

size: -
D: TRBD2
V: TRBV5-5
J: TRBJ2-1
CDR3: CASSRSTSEYNEQFF
DNA: TGTGCCAGCAGCCGTTCCACTAGCGAGTACAATGAGCAGTTCTTC

size: -
D: -
V: TRBV28
J: TRBJ1-1
CDR3: CASRQHMNTEAFF
DNA: TGTGCCAGCCGGCAGCACATGAACACTGAAGCTTTCTTT

size: -
D: TRBD2
V: TRBV25-1
J: TRBJ2-1
CDR3: CARHSRGLAGRSYNEQFF
DNA: TGTGCCAGACACTCGAGGGGACTAGCGGGACGCTCCTACAATGAGCAGTTCTTC

size: -
D: -
V: TRBV21-1
J: TRBJ2-7
CDR3: CASSKGGAGDSYEQYF
DNA: TGTGCCAGCAGCAAAGGAGGAGCGGGAGACTCCTACGAGCAGTACTTC

size: -
D: TRBD2
V: TRBV9
J: TRBJ2-2
CDR3: CASSVTSGGRGANTGELFF
DNA: TGTGCCAGCAGCGTGACGTCCGGGGGGAGAGGGGCGAACACCGGGGAGCTGTTTTTT

size: -
D: TRBD2
V: TRBV4-2
J: TRBJ2-5
CDR3: CASSQASGVSQETQYF
DNA: TGTGCCAGCAGCCAGGCGAGCGGGGTCAGCCAAGAGACCCAGTACTTC

size: -
D: -
V: TRBV29-1
J: TRBJ2-1
CDR3: CSVQDVDEQFF
DNA: TGCAGCGTACAAGACGTGGATGAGCAGTTCTTC

size: -
D: TRBD1
V: TRBV6-6
J: TRBJ2-7
CDR3: CASSQGVSYEQYF
DNA: TGTGCCAGCAGCCAGGGGGTGTCGTACGAGCAGTACTTC

size: -
D: TRBD2
V: TRBV5-1
J: TRBJ2-2
CDR3: CASSLVAGPNTGELFF
DNA: TGCGCCAGCAGCTTGGTAGCGGGGCCGAACACCGGGGAGCTGTTTTTT

size: -
D: -
V: TRBV12-5
J: TRBJ2-2
CDR3: CASGLQGTGELFF
DNA: TGTGCTAGTGGCTTACAGGGCACCGGGGAGCTGTTTTTT

size: few
D: TRBD2
V: TRBV4-2
J: TRBJ2-3
CDR3: CASSQVNSGSFADTQYF
DNA: TGTGCCAGCAGCCAAGTCAATAGCGGGAGTTTCGCAGATACGCAGTATTTT

size: few
D: TRBD1
V: TRBV16
J: TRBJ1-1
CDR3: CASSTDGQGFGEAFF
DNA: TGTGCCAGCAGCACAGATGGACAGGGCTTCGGTGAAGCTTTCTTT

size: -
D: TRBD2
V: TRBV6-1
J: TRBJ2-1
CDR3: CASSSGLASNEQFF
DNA: TGTGCCAGCAGTTCGGGACTAGCGAGCAATGAGCAGTTCTTC

size: -
D: -
V: TRBV4-3
J: TRBJ1-1
CDR3: CASSQGQNTEAFF
DNA: TGCGCCAGCAGCCAAGGACAGAACACTGAAGCTTTCTTT

size: -
D: -
V: TRBV21-1
J: TRBJ2-5
CDR3: CASSTAGRETQYF
DNA: TGTGCCAGCAGTACAGCTGGGCGGGAGACCCAGTACTTC

size: -
D: TRBD2
V: TRBV19
J: TRBJ2-1
CDR3: CASNTQAGAYNEQFF
DNA: TGTGCCAGTAACACCCAGGCGGGAGCCTACAATGAGCAGTTCTTC

size: -
D: TRBD1
V: TRBV7-9
J: TRBJ1-1
CDR3: CASSIGTGGNTEAFF
DNA: TGTGCCAGCAGCATCGGGACAGGGGGGAACACTGAAGCTTTCTTT

size: -
D: TRBD1
V: TRBV7-2
J: TRBJ2-3
CDR3: CASSLAGTGATDTQYF
DNA: TGTGCCAGCAGCTTAGCCGGGACAGGGGCCACAGATACGCAGTATTTT

size: -
D: -
V: TRBV6-5
J: TRBJ1-1
CDR3: CASRGGTLNTEAFF
DNA: TGTGCCAGCAGGGGAGGGACCCTGAACACTGAAGCTTTCTTT

size: -
D: -
V: TRBV15
J: TRBJ1-2
CDR3: CATSRDGGNYGYTF
DNA: TGTGCCACCAGCAGAGACGGCGGAAACTATGGCTACACCTTC

size: -
D: -
V: TRBV19
J: TRBJ1-2
CDR3: CASNPGGQNYGYTF
DNA: TGTGCCAGTAACCCAGGAGGACAGAACTATGGCTACACCTTC

size: -
D: -
V: TRBV7-6
J: TRBJ1-3
CDR3: CASSLEFAGVGNTIYF
DNA: TGTGCCAGCAGCTTAGAATTTGCGGGCGTTGGAAACACCATATATTTT

size: -
D: TRBD1
V: TRBV28
J: TRBJ1-2
CDR3: CASSLGQGDYGYTF
DNA: TGTGCCAGCAGCCTCGGACAGGGGGACTATGGCTACACCTTC

size: -
D: TRBD2
V: TRBV5-6
J: TRBJ2-4
CDR3: CASSTGLAGNYENIQYF
DNA: TGTGCCAGCAGCACCGGACTAGCGGGAAATTATGAAAACATTCAGTACTTC

size: -
D: TRBD2
V: TRBV10-1
J: TRBJ2-5
CDR3: CASSELSAGVAQYF
DNA: TGCGCCAGCAGTGAGCTATCTGCGGGAGTAGCCCAGTACTTC

size: -
D: -
V: TRBV18
J: TRBJ2-1
CDR3: CASSPVGTYNEQFF
DNA: TGTGCCAGCTCACCCGTCGGGACTTACAATGAGCAGTTCTTC

size: -
D: -
V: TRBV9
J: TRBJ2-7
CDR3: CASSVGVQGNYEQYF
DNA: TGTGCCAGCAGCGTAGGAGTACAGGGAAACTACGAGCAGTACTTC

size: -
D: TRBD1
V: TRBV5-8
J: TRBJ2-7
CDR3: CASPPRGTGFSYEQYF
DNA: TGTGCCAGCCCACCGAGAGGGACAGGATTCTCCTACGAGCAGTACTTC

size: -
D: TRBD1
V: TRBV5-1
J: TRBJ2-5
CDR3: CASSGGQGRIQETQYF
DNA: TGCGCCAGCAGCGGTGGACAGGGCAGAATCCAAGAGACCCAGTACTTC

size: -
D: -
V: TRBV18
J: TRBJ2-7
CDR3: CASSSSGRYSYEQYF
DNA: TGTGCCAGCTCAAGTAGCGGACGATATTCCTACGAGCAGTACTTC